The 32 T cell receptor beta chains listed next were all sequenced from one sample in a study of blood T cell repertoires in COVID-19. Method: immunoSEQ multiplex PCR; TCRdb's copy keeps in-frame clones and lacks some. This sample has fewer than 350,000 clones; roughly 88% occur once, and the top ten carry under 3%. The sequenced sample consisted of PBMCs or T cells enriched from blood (not recorded which). All receptors derive from a woman in her 40s with acute COVID-19.

The chain links TRBV29-1 to TRBJ1-2; D ambiguous. Trimming removed 4 bases from V and 7 bases from J, with 10 bases in between. Germline V gene sequence: CDR1 SQVTM, CDR2 ANQGSEA. The CDR3 extends over 11 amino acids. DNA for the CDR3: TGCAGCGTTGCTTCCGGGGTTGGCTACACCTTC. This codes for CSVASGVGYTF. Supplemented by reference TRBV29-1 and TRBJ1-2, the full variable domain reads SAVISQKPSRDICQRGTSLTIQCQVDSQVTMMFWYRQQPGQSLTLIATANQGSEATYESGFVIDKFPISRPNLTFSTLTVSNMSPEDSSIYLCSVASGVGYTFGSGTRLTVV.

V gene TRBV9 combines with J gene TRBJ2-7; possible D gene TRBD2, 7 bases. CDR1 SGDLS and CDR2 YYNGEE come from the germline V gene. V was pared by 0 bases and J by 2 bases, with 9 bases between. CDR3 size: 14 residues. The CDR3 bases are TGTGCCAGCAGCGTAGGAGGGGGGGCCTACGAGCAGTACTTC. Its translation: CASSVGGGAYEQYF.

The CDR3 DNA sequence: TGTGCCAGCAGTGAAGTGAGTGGGTTAGGGGCCAGCTCCTACAATGAGCAGTTCTTC. Translated: CASSEVSGLGASSYNEQFF. The V gene is TRBV2, the J gene TRBJ2-1, with D perhaps TRBD1 (5 bases). V lost 1 base, J lost 0 bases, and 19 bases lay in between. Germline CDR1 SNHLY, CDR2 FYNNEI. CDR3 size: 19 residues.

Regarding this clone: The sample has other DNA sequences that encode this CDR3 too. CDR3 sequence reads: CSASGYNEQFF. DNA for the CDR3: TGCAGTGCTTCGGGGTACAATGAGCAGTTCTTC. The chain carries TRBV20-1 and TRBJ2-1, with a possible D match to TRBD2 (5 bases). The CDR3 loop spans 11 amino acids. The germline V and J ends were trimmed by 5 bases and 4 bases, with 6 bases remaining between them. CDR1 and CDR2 (germline): DFQATT, SNEGSKA (reference sequence).

CDR3 sequence (DNA): TGTGCCAGTAGTCTACGAGGTGGCGGAGGGTCTGGAGTTTACAATGAGCAGTTCTTC. It is translated as CASSLRGGGGSGVYNEQFF. The chain has TRBV19 and TRBJ2-1, with D maybe TRBD2 (6 bases). V lost 5 bases and J lost 4, with 27 bases in between. This CDR3 is 19 amino acids long. CDR1 and CDR2 from the germline V gene are LNHDA and SQIVND (reference sequence).

The genes are TRBV13 and TRBJ2-3; TRBD2 matches 7 bases. The V gene's germline CDR1 is PRHDT and CDR2 FYEKMQ (reference sequence). Trimming removed 2 bases from V and 2 bases from J; junction bases left unmatched: 4. CDR3 length: 15 amino acids. CDR3 loop: CASSLQTSLTDTQYF. DNA of the CDR3: TGTGCCAGCAGCTTACAGACTAGCCTCACAGATACGCAGTATTTT.

CDR3 nucleotide sequence: TGTGCCAGTAGTACGGACAGGGGAGGGTATGGCTACACCTTC. Residues: CASSTDRGGYGYTF. J is TRBJ1-2 and V is TRBV19; 9 nucleotides align to TRBD1. CDR1 and CDR2 from the germline V gene are LNHDA and SQIVND (reference sequence). Trimming took 4 bases from V and 5 from J; bases not matched to a gene: 5. The CDR3 runs to 14 residues.

The chain couples TRBV14 to TRBJ2-1, with 13 bases fitting TRBD2. The CDR3 runs to 13 residues. The junction had 3 bases not matched to a gene; V was cut back by 4 bases and J by 12 bases. Germline V lookup: CDR1 SGHDN, CDR2 FVKESK. This CDR3 is CASSRTSGSAQFF. The CDR3 coding sequence is TGTGCCAGCAGCCGGACTAGCGGGAGTGCGCAGTTCTTC.

The J gene is TRBJ2-1, the V gene TRBV19, with 9 bases that match TRBD2. The CDR3 covers 16 residues. V lost 3 bases to trimming and J lost 4 bases; unmatched junction nucleotides: 7. Germline CDR1 LNHDA, CDR2 SQIVND (reference sequence). The DNA of the CDR3 is TGTGCCAGTAGTATCGGAGGCGCGGGGGGGTACAATGAGCAGTTCTTC. Translated: CASSIGGAGGYNEQFF. Full variable domain (outside the CDR3, taken from reference TRBV19 and TRBJ2-1): DGGITQSPKYLFRKEGQNVTLSCEQNLNHDAMYWYRQDPGQGLRLIYYSQIVNDFQKGDIAEGYSVSREKKESFPLTVTSAQKNPTAFYLCASSIGGAGGYNEQFFGPGTRLTVL.

This chain uses TRBV6-6 with TRBJ1-5, with 8 bases aligning to TRBD1. CDR3 length: 15 residues. Germline V gene lookup returns CDR1 MNHNY and CDR2 SVGAGI (reference sequence). Trimming took 7 bases from V and 3 from J; bases not matched to a gene: 8. The CDR3 protein is CASNQQGVANQPQHF. CDR3 bases: TGTGCCAGCAACCAACAGGGGGTCGCCAATCAGCCCCAGCATTTT.

The chain employs TRBV18 and TRBJ2-7, with a weak D call TRBD2 (6 bases). CDR3 length equals 16 residues. Trimming stripped 6 bases from V and 1 base from J, with 19 bases between. The germline gives CDR1 KGHSH, CDR2 LQKENI. The CDR3 is CASSKKLEGNSYEQYF. Here the CDR3 DNA reads TGTGCCAGCTCCAAAAAACTGGAGGGGAATTCCTACGAGCAGTACTTC.

This clone showed up just once. V and J are TRBV4-3 and TRBJ1-2; D is unresolved. The CDR3 covers 17 residues. Deletions cut 1 base from V and 3 bases from J, with 18 bases between. The germline gives CDR1 LGHNA, CDR2 YSLEER. The CDR3 nucleotides read TGCGCCAGCAGCCAAGCCGTCGGACTTATGGGCGACTATGGCTACACCTTC. Amino acids: CASSQAVGLMGDYGYTF.

This chain joins TRBV18 and TRBJ2-7; possibly TRBD2 for D (6 bases). The CDR3 sequence is 14 residues long. The ends were cut back, 5 bases at V and 1 base at J, with 12 bases in the middle. Germline values: CDR1 KGHSH, CDR2 LQKENI. The CDR3 nucleotides read TGTGCCAGCTCAAGGGATGGGACTTCCTACGAGCAGTACTTC. This gives the protein CASSRDGTSYEQYF. Filled out from reference TRBV18 and TRBJ2-7, the complete variable domain reads NAGVMQNPRHLVRRRGQEARLRCSPMKGHSHVYWYRQLPEEGLKFMVYLQKENIIDESGMPKERFSAEFPKEGPSILRIQQVVRGDSAAYFCASSRDGTSYEQYFGPGTRLTVT.

The chain joins TRBV7-2 to TRBJ1-1; no clear D. Germline V gives CDR1 SGHTA, CDR2 FQGNSA. Trimming removed 3 bases at V and 2 bases at J, with 16 bases between. The CDR3 has 16 amino acids. CDR3 nucleotides: TGTGCCAGCAGCTTTCCGGGTGAGGGAGCAAACACTGAAGCTTTCTTT. As protein: CASSFPGEGANTEAFF.

The chain combines TRBV5-6 with TRBJ1-3, with 7 nucleotides matching TRBD1. The germline gives CDR1 SGHDT, CDR2 YYEEEE. V lost 0 bases and J lost 1; bases outside the gene matches: 10. The CDR3 runs 18 residues. CDR3 nucleotide sequence: TGTGCCAGCAGCTTGGGACCCCCCCAGGGGGGTTCTGGAAACACCATATATTTT. Protein product: CASSLGPPQGGSGNTIYF.

The chain recombines TRBV28 with TRBJ1-6, with 9 bases identical to TRBD1. Germline assignment: CDR1 MDHEN and CDR2 SYDVKM. Trimming removed 5 bases from V and 10 bases from J; junction bases left unmatched: 15. The CDR3 sequence is 17 residues long. The DNA of the CDR3 is TGTGCCAGCAGTATTCTACCGACAGGGGGAAGGTCCTCACCCCTCCACTTT. The encoded protein is CASSILPTGGRSSPLHF.

The chain employs TRBV11-2 and TRBJ2-1; 12 bases are shared with TRBD2. Germline V gene sequence: CDR1 SGHAT, CDR2 FQNNGV. V trimming: 2 bases; J trimming: 7 bases; junction bases outside the gene matches: 6. The CDR3 runs to 16 residues. CDR3 protein: CASSLLAGGPLNEQFF. The CDR3 DNA follows: TGTGCCAGCAGCTTACTAGCGGGAGGGCCATTGAATGAGCAGTTCTTC.

The chain combines TRBV6-5 with TRBJ1-2; D might be TRBD1 (5 bases). CDR1 is MNHEY, CDR2 SVGAGI, per germline. The CDR3 runs 11 residues. Trimming removed 7 bases from V and 5 bases from J, with 8 bases in between. The CDR3 region has the DNA TGTGCCAGCAACCAGGGATATGGCTACACCTTC. This sequence encodes CASNQGYGYTF.

This clone was seen a single time. The V call is TRBV9, the J call TRBJ2-5, with a possible D match to TRBD1 (6 bases). This CDR3 region has 18 residues. Per germline, CDR1 SGDLS and CDR2 YYNGEE. Trimming took off 0 bases at V and 4 bases at J, with 22 bases between the two ends. CDR3 region: CASSVGSSVGQLPETQYF. CDR3 nucleotide sequence: TGTGCCAGCAGCGTAGGGTCTTCGGTAGGACAGTTGCCAGAGACCCAGTACTTC.

Of note for this clone: The junction departs from germline at one end; a sequencing error may be responsible. The gene calls are TRBV13 and TRBJ1-3; D possibly corresponds to TRBD1 (5 bases). The CDR3 has 16 amino acids. CDR1 is PRHDT and CDR2 is FYEKMQ in the germline V gene (reference sequence). DNA for the CDR3: TGTGCCAGCAGCGTAGGAAGGGGAAACCCAGGAAACACCATATATTTT. It is translated as CASSVGRGNPGNTIYF.

The chain recombines TRBV10-3 with TRBJ1-2; possible D gene TRBD1, 6 bases. V was clipped by 4 bases and J by 4 bases, with 7 bases between them. Germline CDR1 and CDR2: ENHRY and SYGVKD. The CDR3 is 12 residues long. CDR3 protein: CAISVDSYGYTF. Here the CDR3 DNA reads TGTGCCATCAGTGTGGACAGCTATGGCTACACCTTC.

The rearrangement joins TRBV18 to TRBJ1-1, with 9 bases that match TRBD1. The junction had 9 bases not matched to a gene; V was cut back by 2 bases and J by 11 bases. The CDR3 consists of 14 residues. Germline V lookup: CDR1 KGHSH, CDR2 LQKENI. CDR3: CASSPMGQGMEAFF. The CDR3 DNA reads TGTGCCAGCTCACCAATGGGACAGGGAATGGAGGCTTTCTTT.

The rearrangement links TRBV4-1 to TRBJ2-1; D remains unclear. CDR3 length: 13 residues. The V gene lost 1 base and the J gene lost 9 bases, with 10 bases spanning the gap. CDR1 MGHRA and CDR2 YSYEKL come from the germline V gene. CDR3 sequence: CASSQGRLGEQFF. CDR3 bases: TGCGCCAGCAGCCAAGGGCGGCTGGGTGAGCAGTTCTTC.

The chain combines TRBV7-2 with TRBJ1-2, with 9 bases fitting TRBD1. After removal of 1 base from V and 2 bases from J, the junction contained 8 bases not matched to a gene. CDR1 SGHTA and CDR2 FQGNSA come from the germline V gene. There are 17 residues in the CDR3. The chain's CDR3 is CASSLEAGTGPNYGYTF. In nucleotides, the CDR3 is TGTGCCAGCAGCTTAGAAGCGGGGACAGGGCCCAACTATGGCTACACCTTC.

This clone was observed a handful of times. The V and J genes are TRBV7-9 and TRBJ2-5; 8 bases align to TRBD2. J was trimmed by 4 bases and V by 1 base; bases with no gene match: 11. Germline V gene data show CDR1 as SEHNR and CDR2 as FQNEAQ (reference sequence). The CDR3 contains 17 residues. The CDR3 here is CASSLGLLSGSLETQYF. CDR3 DNA: TGTGCCAGCAGCTTAGGGCTACTGAGCGGGAGTTTAGAGACCCAGTACTTC.

This clone was recorded only once. V usage is TRBV6-5 and J usage is TRBJ1-1; the D gene is possibly TRBD1 (5 bases). In germline, CDR1 is MNHEY, CDR2 SVGAGI. Trimming left V 2 bases short and J 3 bases short, with 7 bases between. The CDR3 consists of 13 residues. This CDR3 is CASSYRGDTEAFF. CDR3 nucleotides: TGTGCCAGCAGTTACCGGGGGGACACTGAAGCTTTCTTT.

The rearrangement joins TRBV4-1 to TRBJ1-5; possibly TRBD1 for D (5 bases). Germline CDR1 and CDR2: MGHRA and YSYEKL. This CDR3 is 14 amino acids long. Deletions cut 1 base from V and 4 bases from J, with 8 bases between. The CDR3 bases are TGCGCCAGCAGCCAAGTGGACACTAATCAGCCCCAGCATTTT. This gives the protein CASSQVDTNQPQHF.

V is TRBV6-6 and J is TRBJ1-2; D gene uncertain. Trimming shortened V by 2 bases and J by 8 bases, and 12 bases separated the two germline ends. The CDR3 is 13 residues long. CDR1 and CDR2 from the germline V gene are MNHNY and SVGAGI (reference sequence). CDR3 sequence reads: CASSYDLLRGYTF. In DNA form, the CDR3 reads TGTGCCAGCAGTTACGACCTATTGCGGGGCTACACCTTC.

This clone occurred once. The genes are TRBV27 and TRBJ2-1; weak D call: TRBD1 (5 bases). Germline values: CDR1 MNHEY, CDR2 SMNVEV (reference sequence). This CDR3 region has 15 residues. V lost 2 bases, J lost 4 bases, and 12 bases lay in between. CDR3 in amino acids: CASSLTASGYNEQFF. In nucleotides, the CDR3 is TGTGCCAGCAGTTTAACGGCCTCAGGGTACAATGAGCAGTTCTTC.

The V call is TRBV7-3, the J call TRBJ2-3; 8 bases are shared with TRBD2. Germline CDR1 reads SGHTA; CDR2 reads FQGTGA. V trimming: 0 bases; J trimming: 1 base; junction bases outside the gene matches: 3. The CDR3 loop spans 16 amino acids. CDR3 sequence reads: CASSLTGRGGTDTQYF. CDR3 DNA: TGTGCCAGCAGCTTAACGGGGCGGGGGGGCACAGATACGCAGTATTTT.

The J gene is TRBJ2-7, the V gene TRBV9; 7 nucleotides line up with TRBD2. This CDR3 has 14 residues. CDR1 is SGDLS and CDR2 is YYNGEE in the germline V gene. The ends lost 0 bases at V and 9 bases at J; junction bases unmatched: 9. The CDR3 coding sequence is TGTGCCAGCAGCGTAGCACCTGCTGCGGGGGTGCAGTACTTC. It codes for CASSVAPAAGVQYF.

CDR3 DNA sequence: TGTGCCAGCAGTTCCTCAGGGCACCAAGAGACCCAGTACTTC. This sequence encodes CASSSSGHQETQYF. The chain uses TRBV7-9 and TRBJ2-5, with D possibly matching TRBD1 (5 bases). Trimming cost V 6 bases and J 0 bases, with 11 bases left between them. The length of the CDR3 is 14 residues. The V gene's germline CDR1 is SEHNR and CDR2 FQNEAQ (reference sequence). The full variable domain, its missing parts supplied by reference TRBV7-9 and TRBJ2-5, is DTGVSQNPRHKITKRGQNVTFRCDPISEHNRLYWYRQTLGQGPEFLTYFQNEAQLEKSRLLSDRFSAERPKGSFSTLEIQRTEQGDSAMYLCASSSSGHQETQYFGPGTRLLVL.